This T cell receptor (beta chain) appears in the sequencing data of a study of shared clonotypes between healthy human individuals. With respect to this clone: Its antigen is currently unknown.

Sequencing used immunoSEQ multiplex PCR; TCRdb keeps in-frame clones, though not all of them. This table holds roughly 1,000,000 clones, more than 75% found once. Points from the study as a whole: Owing to a small donor count, the genetic and exposure-history diversity represented was limited.

The CDR3 contains 14 residues. Between the trimmed V and J ends, which lost 0 bases and 7 bases, there was a span of 14 bases. Germline V gene sequence: CDR1 SGHRS, CDR2 YFSETQ. Sequenced material: memory CD4+ T cells from PBMCs. Subset in this sample: CD45RA-negative fraction. J is TRBJ2-7 and V is TRBV5-1; perhaps TRBD2 as D (5 bases). The origin of this receptor is a man aged 18-30 years in good health. Some clones in this sample may be carry-over from other donors' samples. DNA for the CDR3: TGCGCCAGCAGCTTGGCGATTGAGAGGGAAGAGCAGTACTTC. Protein: CASSLAIEREEQYF.